The 11 T cell receptor beta chains presented below share a single source sample, sequenced in a study of OX40 agonist ivuxolimab in advanced cancers. Only in-frame clones appear in the TCRdb table, and some are missing; sequencing was by immunoSEQ multiplex PCR. The repertoire consists of roughly 60,000 clones, with roughly 86% occurring once and the leading ten covering 0.9% to 1.2%. Source: CD4+ or CD8+ T cells sorted from blood, taken in a trial of the OX40 agonist ivuxolimab. The origin of the receptors is an adult with an advanced solid tumor such as melanoma, head and neck, liver or kidney cancer.

This sequence joins TRBV28 and TRBJ2-2; the match to TRBD2 covers 8 bases. Trimming at V came to 3 bases and at J to 8 bases, leaving 8 bases not matched to a gene. There are 15 residues in the CDR3. Germline lookup yields CDR1 MDHEN and CDR2 SYDVKM. The DNA of the CDR3 is TGTGCCAGCAGTTTTATGAGCGGGGGAGGAGGGGAGCTGTTTTTT. This codes for CASSFMSGGGGELFF.

This clone occurred a few times. The chain combines TRBV5-4 with TRBJ2-1; possible D gene TRBD2, 5 bases. Per germline, CDR1 SGHNT and CDR2 YYREEE (reference sequence). This CDR3 region has 13 residues. Trimming shortened V by 5 bases and J by 5 bases, and 11 bases separated the two germline ends. In DNA form, the CDR3 reads TGTGCCAGCAGTCTTACTAGGGACAATGAGCAGTTCTTC. This gives the protein CASSLTRDNEQFF.

The CDR3 nucleotides read TGCGCCAGCAGCTTGGCCGGGGACTTTCAAGAGACCCAGTACTTC. Amino acid sequence: CASSLAGDFQETQYF. This chain links TRBV5-1 with TRBJ2-5, with a tentative D call TRBD2 (6 bases). This CDR3 region has 15 residues. The V gene lost 0 bases and the J gene lost 2 bases, with 11 bases spanning the gap. CDR1 and CDR2 from the germline V gene are SGHRS and YFSETQ.

The chain links TRBV19 to TRBJ2-2, with D tentatively TRBD2 (5 bases). CDR3 length equals 14 residues. Germline CDR1 reads LNHDA; CDR2 reads SQIVND (reference sequence). Trimming stripped 6 bases from V and 5 bases from J, with 13 bases between. Written as DNA, the CDR3 is TGTGCCAGTAGACCCTCGGGGTCGACCGGGGAGCTGTTTTTT. This gives the protein CASRPSGSTGELFF.

The rearrangement uses TRBV18 and TRBJ1-1, with D tentatively TRBD1 (5 bases). Germline values: CDR1 KGHSH, CDR2 LQKENI. The CDR3 runs 13 residues. V lost 3 bases to trimming and J lost 1 base, with 6 bases between them. The CDR3 nucleotides are TGTGCCAGCTCACCGGACAAGAACACTGAAGCTTTCTTT. Translated, it gives CASSPDKNTEAFF.

This rearrangement joins TRBV7-2 to TRBJ1-1, with unresolved D. This CDR3 comprises 13 residues. V shed 1 base and J shed 1 base, with 4 bases lying between them. Germline V gene data show CDR1 as SGHTA and CDR2 as FQGNSA. The CDR3 here is CASSLERNTEAFF. DNA of the CDR3: TGTGCCAGCAGCTTAGAAAGGAACACTGAAGCTTTCTTT.

The V call is TRBV7-2, the J call TRBJ2-1; D is undetermined. Germline values: CDR1 SGHTA, CDR2 FQGNSA. V lost 5 bases to trimming and J lost 6 bases, with 8 bases between them. This CDR3 spans 12 amino acids. This CDR3 reads CASSTYGNEQFF. The CDR3 bases are TGTGCCAGCAGCACCTACGGCAATGAGCAGTTCTTC.

The chain uses TRBV28 and TRBJ2-3, with 8 bases aligning to TRBD1. Germline values: CDR1 MDHEN, CDR2 SYDVKM. The junction had 7 bases not matched to a gene; V was cut back by 2 bases and J by 6 bases. This CDR3 has 15 residues. The CDR3 here is CASSLGPGGSDTQYF. The CDR3, as DNA: TGTGCCAGCAGTTTAGGGCCAGGGGGCTCGGATACGCAGTATTTT.

The chain couples TRBV30 to TRBJ2-7; D is unclear. CDR3 length: 13 residues. V dropped 3 bases and J dropped 6 bases, with 15 bases sitting between them. Germline CDR1 is GTSNPN and CDR2 is SVGIG (reference sequence). CDR3 residues: CAWRKPNGPEQYF. In nucleotides, the CDR3 is TGTGCCTGGAGAAAACCCAACGGCCCCGAGCAGTACTTC.

This clone was picked up one time. This chain uses TRBV7-8 with TRBJ2-3; 9 nucleotides align to TRBD1. Trimming removed 5 bases from V and 6 bases from J; junction bases left unmatched: 3. The length of the CDR3 is 13 residues. Germline lookup yields CDR1 SGHVS and CDR2 FQNEAQ. CDR3 protein: CASSVGQGDTQYF. The CDR3 coding sequence is TGTGCCAGCAGCGTAGGACAGGGGGATACGCAGTATTTT.

The chain couples TRBV14 to TRBJ1-1, with D perhaps matching TRBD1 (5 bases). The germline V and J ends were trimmed by 5 bases and 7 bases, with 11 bases remaining between them. Looked up from germline, CDR1 is SGHDN and CDR2 is FVKESK. The CDR3 totals 12 residues. CDR3 in amino acids: CASSLVGGEAFF. DNA of the CDR3: TGTGCCAGCAGCTTGGTCGGGGGTGAAGCTTTCTTT.